This T cell receptor (beta chain) comes out of a study of T-cell reconstitution after alpha-beta-depleted transplantation in children. Study-wide points: Alpha-beta T cells about two months after transplant reportedly derived from several hundred expanded graft clones. Among T cells one year after transplant, newly produced cells accounted for most counts and diversity.

Preparation of the TCRbeta library involved a method that used unique molecular identifiers. MiXCR, run by TCRdb on the PCR reads, gives a single entry per CDR3 protein. The data show more than 300,000 distinct CDR3 sequences, with around 16% seen just once and approximately 38% held by the top ten. This CDR3 has 17 amino acids. The V and J ends lost 6 bases and 0 bases respectively, with 15 bases between them. Details on this clonotype: Its antigen is as yet unknown.

The sample was PBMCs, mostly from graft donor cells, taken 360 days after TCRalphabeta/CD19-depleted stem cell transplant. The chain couples TRBV12-3 or TRBV12-4 to TRBJ2-6; TRBD1 might be the D (6 bases). The receptor's source is a male patient aged 2 to 9 who had a stem cell transplant for acute lymphoblastic leukemia, so the T cells may come from the graft donor. CDR3 sequence reads: CASSPDRWASGANVLTF. The CDR3 nucleotides read TGTGCCAGCAGCCCTGACAGGTGGGCCTCTGGGGCCAACGTCCTGACTTTC.